Included here is one T cell receptor (beta chain) sequence, with context. Its target antigen remains unknown. There are no base qualities to consult, and no much larger clone falls within one base. The immunoSEQ Assay, a bias-controlled multiplex PCR, was used to amplify TCRbeta CDR3 regions from genomic DNA. Turning to the authors' computational methods: The number of nucleated cells in each sample was estimated from the amplification of reference gene primers within the assay. Sequence reads were collapsed and filtered to measure the absolute abundance of every unique TCRbeta CDR3 rearrangement. Productive Simpson clonality was computed per sample as the square root of Simpson's diversity index over productive rearrangements. The source is immuneACCESS, and TCRdb retained only in-frame sequences with V and J called. Part of the clones is not carried over; for the studies checked, unresolved V genes explain less than half of this, and the remainder is unexplained. V and J calls and clone size are copied from that table; D and trimming were computed from the DNA. This sample holds about 240,000 clones; roughly four fifths were observed only once. The ten largest make up around 3.4% of the sample.

This sample stems from a study of blood T cell repertoires in COVID-19 (TCRdb year 2020). For the wider study: Samples from collaborators originated in the United States, Italy and Spain and spanned both the acute and convalescent phases of COVID-19. Sample metadata almost always included a de-identified subject ID, COVID-19 status, age in years and sex. The dataset comprised deeply sampled blood TCRbeta repertoires from subjects exposed to, actively infected with, or recovered from COVID-19. Samples came from the ongoing ImmuneRACE study (first 160 participants) plus 1,254 subjects from 6 global collaborators. HLA class I and class II types, where available, came from metadata supplied by the sample provider rather than from assay-based typing. The repertoires were made available in a free public database intended to serve as a resource for research on the immune response to SARS-CoV-2. The prospective study material was composed of cDNA or gDNA derived from T cells, B-cell-depleted T cells, or PBMCs. Broad study findings and their caveats: How much clinical and demographic metadata was included differed by source and by participant, and the metadata was provided uncurated.

Each collaborating institution followed its own protocols to collect whole blood in K2EDTA tubes. For TCRbeta analysis, collaborator samples were shipped as frozen whole blood, as isolated PBMCs, or as DNA extracted from either sample type. V and J are trimmed by 5 bases and 1 base, and the gene matches miss 3 bases of the junction. Counted from cysteine to phenylalanine, this CDR3 has 14 amino acids. Just CDR3 DNA is preserved here, 42 bases in frame from base 1. CDR1 and CDR2 (SGHTA, FQGTGA) derive from the germline V gene. This receptor was obtained from a young woman with acute or convalescent COVID-19. The sequence joins TRBV7-3 to TRBJ1-1; 8 bases in between match TRBD1. Sequencing was done on a sample of peripheral blood. The CDR3 is CASSDRGENTEAFF. The nucleotides read TGTGCCAGCAGCGACAGGGGTGAGAACACTGAAGCTTTCTTT.